The 25 T cell receptor beta chains presented below share a single source sample, sequenced in a study of cytomegalovirus exposure and HLA in healthy donors. The PCR made use of 60 Vbeta and 13 Jbeta primers. Generated by immunoSEQ multiplex PCR, the TCRdb table keeps only in-frame clones and is missing some. The sample holds 95,000 to 100,000 clones; around three quarters are singletons and the top ten take approximately 15%. Specimen: PBMCs. These receptors all stem from a man aged 55 to 70 in good health and CMV-seropositive.

The genes are TRBV5-4 and TRBJ2-7; the D gene is possibly TRBD1 (6 bases). Germline CDR1 and CDR2: SGHNT and YYREEE (reference sequence). The CDR3 has 16 amino acids. Deletions cut 7 bases from V and 1 base from J, with 21 bases between. In DNA form, the CDR3 reads TGTGCCAGCGGTCGGTTAGATAGGGGGATTTCCTACGAGCAGTACTTC. It encodes CASGRLDRGISYEQYF.

The chain uses TRBV21-1 and TRBJ1-2; the table's TRBD1 call for D was not verified on the DNA. TRBV21-1 is shown as a pseudogene. The CDR3 contains 17 residues. CDR3 DNA: TGTGCCAGCAGCAAAGGGGGGCAGAATTTAGTCCACTATGGCTACACCTTC. This encodes CASSKGGQNLVHYGYTF.

The rearrangement uses TRBV7-9 and TRBJ2-2; D gene unclear. This CDR3 has 13 residues. Looked up from germline, CDR1 is SEHNR and CDR2 is FQNEAQ (reference sequence). V was clipped by 5 bases and J by 10 bases, with 14 bases between them. CDR3 region: CASSRGEREELFF. The CDR3 DNA reads TGTGCCAGCAGCCGAGGAGAACGTGAGGAGCTGTTTTTT.

The rearrangement uses TRBV25-1 and TRBJ1-6; D is uncertain. V was cut by 4 bases and J by 6 bases, with 16 bases left in between. The CDR3 sequence is 16 residues long. Germline CDR1 is MGHDK and CDR2 is SYGVNS. The CDR3 region is CASSGEVGPSNSPLHF. CDR3 coding DNA: TGTGCCAGCAGTGGGGAGGTAGGACCCTCTAATTCACCCCTCCACTTT.

The J gene is TRBJ2-3, the V gene TRBV5-1; 8 bases line up with TRBD1. CDR1 is SGHRS, CDR2 YFSETQ, per germline. CDR3 length: 15 amino acids. The trim removed 1 base at V and 1 base at J, leaving 2 bases unmatched. The CDR3 DNA sequence: TGCGCCAGCAGCTTGACAGGGGGAGGCACAGATACGCAGTATTTT. It is translated as CASSLTGGGTDTQYF.

The V and J genes are TRBV7-3 and TRBJ2-2, with 10 bases matching TRBD2. This CDR3 has 15 residues. From germline, CDR1 is SGHTA and CDR2 FQGTGA. The J segment lost 0 bases and the V segment lost 5 bases, leaving 0 bases of the junction unmatched. The CDR3 DNA sequence: TGTGCCAGCAGCCTAGCGGGGGCGAACACCGGGGAGCTGTTTTTT. Translated, it gives CASSLAGANTGELFF.

This clone was seen only a few times. The chain couples TRBV19 to TRBJ1-1; 8 bases fit TRBD1. The CDR3 has 13 amino acids. V trimming: 6 bases; J trimming: 7 bases; junction bases outside the gene matches: 7. Per germline, CDR1 LNHDA and CDR2 SQIVND (reference sequence). CDR3 DNA sequence: TGTGCCAGTAGCCGGGACAGGAGACTTGAAGCTTTCTTT. Its translation is CASSRDRRLEAFF.

This chain links TRBV7-6 with TRBJ2-7; possibly TRBD1 for D (5 bases). The CDR3 contains 14 residues. The V end was cut by 1 base, the J end by 7 bases, with 14 bases between. Germline loops: CDR1 SGHVS, CDR2 FNYEAQ. As DNA, the CDR3 is TGTGCCAGCAGCTTAGTCGGGCCAGGGCGGGAGCAGTACTTC. As protein: CASSLVGPGREQYF.

With respect to this clone: Different DNA sequences within this sample yield the same CDR3. This chain uses TRBV30 with TRBJ1-5, with D possibly being TRBD1 (5 bases). The length of the CDR3 is 16 residues. The germline V gene has CDR1 GTSNPN and CDR2 SVGIG (reference sequence). The germline V and J ends were trimmed by 0 bases and 6 bases, with 18 bases remaining between them. In nucleotides, the CDR3 is TGTGCCTGGAGTGTACTTGGTCAGGGTTTAGGTCAGCCCCAGCATTTT. It translates to CAWSVLGQGLGQPQHF.

The chain carries TRBV18 and TRBJ2-3; D is possibly TRBD1 (6 bases). Germline CDR1 is KGHSH and CDR2 is LQKENI. With 7 bases removed from V and 6 bases from J, the gap between germline ends came to 17 bases. The CDR3 is 14 amino acids. In DNA form, the CDR3 reads TGTGCCAGCTTACCTATTACAGGGTCCGATACGCAGTATTTT. The encoded protein is CASLPITGSDTQYF.

The genes are TRBV2 and TRBJ1-1; 7 nucleotides match TRBD1. Trimming at V came to 6 bases and at J to 1 base, leaving 8 bases not matched to a gene. Germline V gene lookup returns CDR1 SNHLY and CDR2 FYNNEI. This CDR3 is 15 amino acids long. In DNA, the CDR3 is TGTGCCAGCAGAAGAACCGGGACAGCGAACACTGAAGCTTTCTTT. It codes for CASRRTGTANTEAFF.

The CDR3 sequence is CASSPDRVPYEQYF. The CDR3 region has the DNA TGTGCCAGCAGTCCCGACAGGGTTCCCTACGAGCAGTACTTC. J is TRBJ2-7 and V is TRBV5-5, with 7 bases matching TRBD1. The CDR3 has 14 amino acids. Germline loops: CDR1 SGHKS, CDR2 YYEKEE (reference sequence). V lost 5 bases and J lost 2; bases outside the gene matches: 7.

The chain links TRBV28 to TRBJ1-5; 9 nucleotides agree with TRBD1. CDR1 is MDHEN and CDR2 is SYDVKM in the germline V gene. Trimming cost V 2 bases and J 0 bases; bases outside gene matches: 8. This CDR3 comprises 18 residues. The chain's CDR3 is CASSLPRDRVFSNQPQHF. The CDR3 nucleotides read TGTGCCAGCAGTTTACCAAGGGACAGGGTATTTAGCAATCAGCCCCAGCATTTT.

The gene calls are TRBV19 and TRBJ2-4; a possible D gene is TRBD1 (5 bases). This CDR3 contains 12 residues. Germline CDR1 reads LNHDA; CDR2 reads SQIVND (reference sequence). V was trimmed by 10 bases and J by 9 bases, leaving 16 bases between them. The CDR3 protein is CATRTGWGIQYF. Here the CDR3 DNA reads TGTGCCACAAGAACAGGTTGGGGCATTCAGTACTTC. Full variable domain (missing parts from reference TRBV19 and TRBJ2-4): DGGITQSPKYLFRKEGQNVTLSCEQNLNHDAMYWYRQDPGQGLRLIYYSQIVNDFQKGDIAEGYSVSREKKESFPLTVTSAQKNPTAFYLCATRTGWGIQYFGAGTRLSVL.

This clone was detected only once. V is TRBV5-5 and J is TRBJ2-7, with 10 bases identical to TRBD1. The CDR3 spans 16 residues. Trimming took 1 base from V and 3 from J; bases not matched to a gene: 7. The germline CDR1 and CDR2 sequences are SGHKS and YYEKEE (reference sequence). Here the CDR3 reads CASSLSTGQGIYEQYF. The CDR3 DNA is TGTGCCAGCAGCTTGAGTACGGGACAGGGGATCTACGAGCAGTACTTC.

The chain combines TRBV7-6 with TRBJ2-7, with a weak D call TRBD2 (6 bases). Trimming cost V 1 base and J 1 base, with 11 bases left between them. The CDR3 has 15 amino acids. The germline gives CDR1 SGHVS, CDR2 FNYEAQ. The CDR3 sequence: CASSLEAGTSYEQYF. The CDR3 nucleotides are TGTGCCAGCAGCTTAGAGGCAGGGACTTCCTACGAGCAGTACTTC.

This clone has only one observation. The V gene is TRBV4-3, the J gene TRBJ2-1; 9 bases align to TRBD2. The CDR3 totals 16 residues. V dropped 3 bases and J dropped 2; count of bases not matched to a gene: 5. Germline V gives CDR1 LGHNA, CDR2 YSLEER. The CDR3 coding sequence is TGCGCCAGCAGCCAGGCTCTAGCGGGGCCCTACAATGAGCAGTTCTTC. This codes for CASSQALAGPYNEQFF.

The chain combines TRBV27 with TRBJ2-7; D is ambiguous. Per germline, CDR1 MNHEY and CDR2 SMNVEV (reference sequence). The CDR3 length is 13 residues. V dropped 6 bases and J dropped 4 bases, with 13 bases sitting between them. For the CDR3, the DNA is TGTGCCAGCAGACCCGGTTCTCATTACGAGCAGTACTTC. Translation gives CASRPGSHYEQYF.

This clone has a handful of counts. The chain employs TRBV25-1 and TRBJ2-3; 8 bases fit TRBD2. The junction had 13 bases not matched to a gene; V was cut back by 7 bases and J by 7 bases. The CDR3 extends over 15 amino acids. Germline CDR1 MGHDK, CDR2 SYGVNS. CDR3 DNA sequence: TGTGCCAGCATGGGGACTAGGGGACTGCTCTATACGCAGTATTTT. This gives the protein CASMGTRGLLYTQYF.

This chain links TRBV18 with TRBJ1-2; 9 bases are shared with TRBD1. The trim removed 5 bases at V and 4 bases at J, leaving 8 bases unmatched. The CDR3 spans 15 residues. Germline assignment: CDR1 KGHSH and CDR2 LQKENI. CDR3 coding DNA: TGTGCCAGCTCAAGTTCACAGGGGGCGGGCTATGGCTACACCTTC. Its protein product is CASSSSQGAGYGYTF.

This chain links TRBV5-6 with TRBJ2-1; 7 bases agree with TRBD2. In germline, CDR1 is SGHDT, CDR2 YYEEEE. This CDR3 is built from 15 residues. With V trimmed by 3 bases and J by 10 bases, 13 bases remained unmatched. The CDR3 protein is CASSSPGTTFREQFF. The CDR3, as DNA: TGTGCCAGCAGCTCCCCCGGGACTACCTTTAGGGAGCAGTTCTTC.

The chain is built from TRBV7-6 and TRBJ2-7, with 15 bases lining up with TRBD2. V lost 4 bases and J lost 9; bases outside the gene matches: 4. This CDR3 has 14 amino acids. The germline CDR1 and CDR2 sequences are SGHVS and FNYEAQ. CDR3 residues: CASSSGTSGGWQYF. The CDR3, as DNA: TGTGCCAGCAGCTCGGGGACTAGCGGGGGGTGGCAGTACTTC. Variable domain in full (rest from reference TRBV7-6 and TRBJ2-7): GAGVSQSPRYKVTKRGQDVALRCDPISGHVSLYWYRQALGQGPEFLTYFNYEAQQDKSGLPNDRFSAERPEGSISTLTIQRTEQRDSAMYRCASSSGTSGGWQYFGPGTRLTVT.

The chain carries TRBV5-6 and TRBJ2-5, with D possibly matching TRBD2 (6 bases). The CDR3 runs 15 residues. CDR1 is SGHDT and CDR2 is YYEEEE in the germline V gene. V lost 5 bases, J lost 1 base, and 15 bases lay in between. The CDR3 reads CASRNLGRVQETQYF. Here the CDR3 DNA reads TGTGCCAGCAGGAATCTCGGGAGAGTCCAAGAGACCCAGTACTTC.

In the case of this clone: A read error may account for a junction end that differs from germline. The chain is built from TRBV2 and TRBJ2-1, with 10 bases aligning to TRBD1. CDR3 length equals 12 residues. Germline-derived CDR1 and CDR2 are SNHLY and FYNNEI. This CDR3 reads CASSETPGTGVF. CDR3 nucleotides: TGTGCCAGCAGTGAAACACCCGGGACAGGGGTCTTC.

CDR3 nucleotides: TGTGCCAGCAGTTCCGCCGGGACACGGGAGACCCAGTACTTC. Its protein product is CASSSAGTRETQYF. The chain joins TRBV28 to TRBJ2-5; tentatively, D is TRBD1 (6 bases). CDR1 MDHEN and CDR2 SYDVKM come from the germline V gene. Deletions cut 4 bases from V and 5 bases from J, with 14 bases between. The CDR3 runs to 14 residues. Drawing the rest from reference TRBV28 and TRBJ2-5, the complete variable domain is DVKVTQSSRYLVKRTGEKVFLECVQDMDHENMFWYRQDPGLGLRLIYFSYDVKMKEKGDIPEGYSVSREKKERFSLILESASTNQTSMYLCASSSAGTRETQYFGPGTRLLVL.